Sequencing of this T cell receptor beta chain was carried out in a study of blood T cell repertoires in COVID-19. Study summary: Samples taken during acute and convalescent COVID-19 were collected in the United States, Italy and Spain.

Seattle patients were enrolled during active infection and followed longitudinally. Study processing details: Nucleated cell number was recorded as an estimate derived from reference gene primer amplification. The data were produced by immunoSEQ multiplex PCR, yet TCRdb's version contains in-frame clones alone and is incomplete. Clonal size and the V and J genes are those of that table, whereas D and trimming came from the DNA. The repertoire holds about 170,000 clones, 70% to 85% seen once, with 7% in the top ten. Between the trimmed V and J ends, which lost 1 base and 5 bases, there was a span of 12 bases. Per germline, CDR1 LNHNV and CDR2 YYDKDF (reference sequence). CDR3 length: 14 amino acids.

The receptor was isolated from a woman in her 40s with COVID-19, enrolled during active disease. The source material was peripheral blood. This chain connects TRBV15 to TRBJ2-7; D perhaps matches TRBD1 (6 bases). The CDR3 bases are TGTGCCACCAGCAGAGTTTACGAGGGGGACGAGCAGTACTTC. Its protein is CATSRVYEGDEQYF.